What follows is one T cell receptor beta chain and its context. The sample holds one count of this clone. There is no known antigen for this receptor. Base qualities are not recorded, but no much larger clone differs from it by a single base. This sample was included in a study of blood T cell repertoires in COVID-19 (dated by TCRdb to the early 2020s). Notes on the research overall: Samples covering the acute and convalescent phases of COVID-19 were provided by collaborators in the United States, Italy and Spain. The material from the prospective study consisted of cDNA or gDNA derived from T cells, B-cell-depleted T cells, or PBMCs. The repertoires were released in a freely available public database meant as a resource for research on the immune response to SARS-CoV-2. Samples were obtained from the ongoing ImmuneRACE study (first 160 participants) and from 950 to 1,500 subjects provided by 6 global collaborators. Where available, HLA class I and class II types were obtained from metadata supplied by the sample provider rather than from assay-based typing. Subjects who had been exposed to COVID-19, were actively infected with it, or had recovered from it provided the deeply sampled blood TCRbeta repertoires that made up the dataset. A de-identified subject ID, COVID-19 status, age in years and sex were almost always included in the sample metadata. What the study reported, not specific to this receptor: Clinical and demographic metadata were provided uncurated, with the amount varying by source and participant.

The immunoSEQ Assay, a bias-controlled multiplex PCR, was used to amplify TCRbeta CDR3 regions from genomic DNA. Per the original workflow: Within the assay, amplification of reference gene primers was used to estimate how many nucleated cells each sample contained. To quantify the absolute abundance of each unique TCRbeta CDR3 rearrangement, sequence reads were collapsed and filtered. For each sample, productive Simpson clonality was calculated as the square root of Simpson's diversity index over productive rearrangements. The table comes from immuneACCESS by way of TCRdb, which keeps in-frame sequences with V and J called. Part of the clones is missing from these tables; in studies checked, under half for an unresolved V gene and the rest for unknown reasons. V and J calls and clone size are given by that table; D and trimming were obtained from the DNA. In this sample the table shows 85,000 to 95,000 clones, 70% to 85% of which occur a single time. Over 6% of the sample comes from the top ten.

The collaborating institutions used their own protocols to collect whole blood in K2EDTA tubes. Collaborator samples were shipped for TCRbeta analysis as frozen whole blood, isolated PBMCs, or DNA extracted from either sample type. The germline V gene encodes CDR1 MGHRA and CDR2 YSYEKL. Trimming leaves V shorter by 0 bases and J shorter by 4 bases, with the junction holding 6 bases beyond the gene matches. The cysteine opens and the phenylalanine closes a CDR3 of 18 amino acids. The CDR3 DNA has 54 bases and is translated from base 1. Sequenced material: peripheral blood. This clonotype was sampled from an older man with acute or convalescent COVID-19. The V gene is TRBV4-1 and the J gene is TRBJ2-1; TRBD2 agrees with 13 junctional bases. The nucleotide sequence is TGCGCCAGCAGCCAAGATTTGGGACTAGCGGGGTTATACAATGAGCAGTTCTTC. This gives the protein CASSQDLGLAGLYNEQFF.